This T cell receptor (beta chain) stems from a study of CD4+ T cells in melanoma. Germline values: CDR1 SQVTM, CDR2 ANQGSEA. V gave up 4 bases and J gave up 7 bases; unmatched junction bases: 10. The CDR3 has 13 residues. Method: immunoSEQ multiplex PCR; TCRdb's copy keeps in-frame clones and lacks some. Among some 9,900 clones listed, 55% to 65% were seen once. General study results and limits: A reported correlation linked neoantigen-specific CD4+ T cells to CD8+, macrophage and B cell function. Neoantigen-specific CD4+ T cells in melanoma reportedly had diverse differentiation states.

On this clone itself: No antigen is known for it.

This chain links TRBV29-1 with TRBJ2-7; 7 bases fit TRBD1. The receptor's source is a human donor with melanoma. Sample: cells from a culture (not recorded whether cultured in vitro). CDR3 coding DNA: TGCAGCGTTGTGCTTCCGGGACAGTATGAGCAGTACTTC. Its protein product is CSVVLPGQYEQYF.